The 5 T cell receptor beta chains below all came from one sample that was sequenced in a study of shared clonotypes between healthy human individuals. TCRdb keeps only in-frame clones here, not all; method: immunoSEQ multiplex PCR. The table includes approximately 620,000 clones, approximately 97% detected once. The sequenced sample was naive CD4+ T cells sorted from blood. Subset denoted: CD45RA+ positively selected. The receptor set was obtained from a woman aged 30 to 39 in good health.

The chain uses TRBV28 and TRBJ2-1; 9 bases align to TRBD2. The CDR3 runs to 16 residues. Germline CDR1 and CDR2: MDHEN and SYDVKM. The trim removed 2 bases at V and 4 bases at J, leaving 6 bases unmatched. As DNA, the CDR3 is TGTGCCAGCAGTTTAAGAGGGACTAGCAGATACAATGAGCAGTTCTTC. Its translation is CASSLRGTSRYNEQFF.

The chain employs TRBV13 and TRBJ2-7; unclear D gene. V was trimmed by 6 bases and J by 0 bases, leaving 12 bases between them. CDR1 is PRHDT and CDR2 is FYEKMQ in the germline V gene (reference sequence). CDR3 size: 14 residues. This CDR3 is CASSFVGSSYEQYF. In DNA, the CDR3 is TGTGCCAGCAGTTTCGTAGGAAGCTCCTACGAGCAGTACTTC.

The CDR3 bases are TGTGCCAGCAGTTTAACGAGACAGGGGAGGTATGGCTACACCTTC. It is translated as CASSLTRQGRYGYTF. The V and J genes are TRBV28 and TRBJ1-2, with 8 nucleotides matching TRBD1. CDR3 size: 15 residues. Germline lookup yields CDR1 MDHEN and CDR2 SYDVKM. V lost 2 bases to trimming and J lost 5 bases; unmatched junction nucleotides: 7.

The V gene is TRBV18, the J gene TRBJ2-5; D is unclear. Per the germline V gene, CDR1 is KGHSH and CDR2 is LQKENI. This CDR3 contains 14 residues. V lost 1 base to trimming and J lost 1 base, with 7 bases between them. The CDR3 bases are TGTGCCAGCTCACCACTTGCCAGCCAAGAGACCCAGTACTTC. This encodes CASSPLASQETQYF.

In DNA, the CDR3 is TGTGCCAGCAGAACGCGGAACTCTGGGGCCAACGTCCTGACTTTC. This codes for CASRTRNSGANVLTF. The chain employs TRBV2 and TRBJ2-6; the D is unclear. The germline V and J ends were trimmed by 6 bases and 0 bases, with 9 bases remaining between them. The germline V gene has CDR1 SNHLY and CDR2 FYNNEI. CDR3 length: 15 amino acids.